Each of the 9 T cell receptor beta chains below was sequenced from the same sample in a study of spatial heterogeneity in lung cancer. Whole-study findings and limits: Mutation counts in tumors were tracked by counts of expanded intratumoral alpha and beta TCRs.

Time point meaning: sample taken at primary tumor resection. Their recognized antigens are unknown. MiXCR, run by TCRdb on the 5' RACE reads, gives a single entry per CDR3 protein. The sample records roughly 1,500 distinct CDR3 sequences, around a sixth being singletons. The sample consisted of lung tumor tissue, taken at surgery. The receptors stem from a male donor with early-stage non-small cell lung cancer.

This clonotype ranks as large (0.1 to 1%). The chain has TRBV18 and TRBJ1-2; D possibly corresponds to TRBD1 (5 bases). Germline CDR1 and CDR2: KGHSH and LQKENI. This CDR3 region has 15 residues. The V and J ends lost 3 bases and 3 bases respectively, with 14 bases between them. Here the CDR3 reads CASSPVAGYDYGYTF. The CDR3 region has the DNA TGTGCCAGCTCACCGGTAGCAGGGTATGACTATGGCTACACCTTC.

In its sample, this clonotype was seen a few times. The chain uses TRBV19 and TRBJ1-5; 11 bases map to TRBD1. J was trimmed by 6 bases and V by 5 bases; bases with no gene match: 0. Per germline, CDR1 LNHDA and CDR2 SQIVND (reference sequence). The length of the CDR3 is 13 residues. CDR3 DNA sequence: TGTGCCAGTAGTGGACAGGGGGCTCAGCCCCAGCATTTT. Its protein product is CASSGQGAQPQHF.

By share of the sample, this clonotype is medium-sized. The chain uses TRBV5-1 and TRBJ2-6; 7 bases match TRBD1. CDR3 length: 16 amino acids. CDR1 and CDR2 (germline): SGHRS, YFSETQ. Trimming cost V 4 bases and J 0 bases; bases outside gene matches: 4. CDR3 amino acids: CASSNTGDSGANVLTF. The CDR3 DNA is TGCGCCAGCAGCAACACAGGGGACTCTGGGGCCAACGTCCTGACTTTC.

This clonotype was recorded many times. V usage is TRBV12-3 or TRBV12-4 and J usage is TRBJ2-2; D is perhaps TRBD1 or TRBD2 (6 bases each). The CDR3 length is 15 residues. Deletions cut 4 bases from V and 3 bases from J, with 12 bases between. CDR3 DNA: TGTGCCAGCAGTTCAATAAGGGGGGACACCGGGGAGCTGTTTTTT. Protein product: CASSSIRGDTGELFF.

In its sample, this clonotype ranks as medium-sized. V gene TRBV2 combines with J gene TRBJ2-1; no firm D call. Per the germline V gene, CDR1 is SNHLY and CDR2 is FYNNEI. The CDR3 is 14 amino acids. V lost 7 bases, J lost 7 bases, and 17 bases lay in between. CDR3 bases: TGTGCCAGCAACGACTTTGGGTCTAGGAATGAGCAGTTCTTC. This sequence encodes CASNDFGSRNEQFF.

The gene calls are TRBV10-1 and TRBJ2-7; TRBD2 matches at 8 bases. CDR3 length: 15 residues. Trimming cost V 10 bases and J 0 bases; bases outside gene matches: 11. Germline CDR1 WNHNN, CDR2 SYGVQD (reference sequence). The CDR3 sequence is CAKPRLAKSSYEQYF. The CDR3 nucleotides read TGCGCCAAACCTCGACTAGCGAAGAGCTCCTACGAGCAGTACTTC.

Remarks on this clonotype: A read error may explain this, as a much larger clone is one base away. This CDR3 fails to terminate in the conserved phenylalanine or tryptophan, so it likely reflects a read error. The J gene is TRBJ1-4, the V gene TRBV12-3 or TRBV12-4; no reliable D call. The V and J ends lost 6 bases and 7 bases respectively, with 18 bases between them. The CDR3 contains 15 residues. In DNA, the CDR3 is TGTGCCAGCAGGCGCCCGGGGTGGAGTGGTGAAAAACTGTTTTCT. It codes for CASRRPGWSGEKLFS.

The chain couples TRBV24-1 to TRBJ2-7; D gene uncertain. The CDR3 is 14 amino acids. Trimming pared 6 bases from V and 2 bases from J, leaving 13 bases between. CDR1 KGHDR and CDR2 SFDVKD come from the germline V gene. The CDR3 DNA reads TGTGCCACCAGTTCCCCAACACCTCCCTACGAGCAGTACTTC. Residues: CATSSPTPPYEQYF.

Sample share makes this clonotype medium-sized. The chain carries TRBV7-9 and TRBJ1-2; 8 bases match TRBD1. The germline V gene encodes CDR1 SEHNR and CDR2 FQNEAQ (reference sequence). J was trimmed by 6 bases and V by 5 bases; bases with no gene match: 11. This CDR3 contains 15 residues. For the CDR3, the DNA is TGTGCCAGCAGCCGAATACTCCTGACAGGGGATGGCTACACCTTC. Protein sequence: CASSRILLTGDGYTF.